This TCR beta chain is from a study of blood T cell repertoires in COVID-19. Original processing methods: Counts of nucleated cells, estimated from reference gene primer amplification, were obtained. TCRdb's table, derived via immunoSEQ multiplex PCR, lists solely in-frame clones and lacks some. V and J calls and clone size come straight from that table; D and trimming were deduced from the DNA. The sample holds about 160,000 clones; around 84% are singletons and the top ten take less than 20%. The clonotype was recovered from a woman aged 80 or older with acute or convalescent COVID-19. Sequencing was performed on peripheral blood.

CDR3 amino acids: CASSLGDRGTEAFF. DNA for the CDR3: TGTGCCAGCAGCTTGGGAGACAGGGGCACTGAAGCTTTCTTT. The V and J genes are TRBV5-8 and TRBJ1-1, with TRBD1 identical over 8 bases. The V gene end was trimmed by 0 bases and the J gene end by 4 bases; junction bases not matched to a gene: 2. Germline V gives CDR1 SGHTS, CDR2 YDEGEE. The length of the CDR3 is 14 residues.